The T cell receptor (beta chain) described here comes from a study of shared clonotypes between healthy human individuals. Turning to the study itself: Per donor, three plates held CD4 naive cells, three held CD4 memory, two held CD8 naive and one held CD8 memory. Findings of the study overall: A generally larger estimated richness was seen in naive subsets than in memory subsets.

CD4+ cells underwent separation, giving CD45RA+ naive and CD45RA-negative memory subsets. As concerns this clone: Its antigen is currently unknown.

Some 29,000 T cell genomes (approximately 190 ng DNA) went into each sorted-subset replicate. TCRdb's table, derived via immunoSEQ multiplex PCR, lists solely in-frame clones and lacks some. The sample carries roughly 2.2 million clones, just under 95% recorded once. This sequence originates from a young man in good health. Some clones in this sample may be carry-over from other donors' samples. Input material: naive CD4+ T cells from PBMCs. Subset meaning: CD45RA+ positively selected.

Here the CDR3 reads CASSLNGANQPQHF. The CDR3 nucleotides read TGCGCCAGCAGCTTGAACGGGGCCAATCAGCCCCAGCATTTT. V usage is TRBV5-1 and J usage is TRBJ1-5; possible D gene TRBD1, 5 bases. The V end lost 1 base, the J end lost 3 bases, and 8 bases lay between the germline ends. The CDR3 covers 14 residues. Germline CDR1 and CDR2: SGHRS and YFSETQ.